These T cell receptor beta chains were read from a single sample in a study of T cells in Graves' hyperthyroidism and ophthalmopathy. Each CDR3 protein is one row after TCRdb ran MiXCR on the multiplex PCR reads. The table records approximately 640,000 distinct CDR3 sequences, 15% to 20% of them present only once. The material sequenced was blood. Receptors originate from a woman aged 25 to 39 with Graves' hyperthyroidism. Both conserved end residues are part of each CDR3. A D gene is named only where the DNA matches it firmly. The size field is filled for only some rows; it gives once, few, many or a size class.

d_gene	abundance	j_gene	v_gene	CDR3aa	CDR3nt
TRBD1	many	TRBJ1-1	TRBV7-3	CASSLGTGASAFF	TGTGCCAGCAGCTTAGGGACAGGGGCCTCAGCTTTCTTT
TRBD1	few	TRBJ2-6	TRBV10-1	CASSEFRDRGVLTF	TGCGCCAGCAGTGAGTTCCGGGACAGGGGTGTCCTGACTTTC
NA	many	TRBJ2-3	TRBV2	CASSEDDTQYF	TGTGCCAGCAGTGAAGACGATACGCAGTATTTT
TRBD1	NA	TRBJ2-7	TRBV6-1	CASSPDPGTGKQYF	TGTGCCAGCAGCCCTGATCCCGGGACAGGGAAGCAGTACTTC
NA	NA	TRBJ1-1	TRBV5-1	CASGALFTEAFF	TGCGCCAGCGGGGCTTTATTCACTGAAGCTTTCTTT
NA	NA	TRBJ2-3	TRBV19	CATLGRKARDTQYF	TGTGCCACCCTGGGACGAAAGGCCCGGGATACGCAGTATTTT
TRBD1	NA	TRBJ1-6	TRBV28	CASRTTGTGFLPLHF	TGTGCCAGCAGGACGACCGGGACAGGGTTTTTACCCCTCCACTTT
TRBD2	few	TRBJ2-2	TRBV7-9	CASGRAGNTGELFF	TGTGCCAGCGGGAGGGCCGGGAACACCGGGGAGCTGTTTTTT
NA	many	TRBJ2-7	TRBV20-1	CSARDPQWGIYEQYF	TGCAGTGCTAGAGATCCCCAGTGGGGGATCTACGAGCAGTACTTC
TRBD2	few	TRBJ2-2	TRBV7-6	CASSFSLAGNTGELFF	TGTGCCAGCAGCTTTTCGCTAGCGGGGAACACCGGGGAGCTGTTTTTT
NA	NA	TRBJ2-3	TRBV10-1	CASSGWGQGTDTQYF	TGCGCCAGCAGTGGATGGGGCCAGGGCACAGATACGCAGTATTTT